This TCR beta chain was obtained from a study of T cell changes during pregnancy in multiple sclerosis. Germline loops: CDR1 MDHEN, CDR2 SYDVKM. V gave up 1 base and J gave up 1 base, with 7 bases separating them. This CDR3 has 14 residues. Only in-frame clones appear in the TCRdb table, and some are missing; sequencing was by immunoSEQ multiplex PCR. Of about 86,000 clones listed, approximately 90% are singletons. The sample consisted of peripheral blood, taken in the first trimester of pregnancy. The receptor was derived from a female donor in good health, enrolled as a control in a pregnancy study. The rearrangement links TRBV28 to TRBJ1-2, with unresolved D. CDR3 sequence reads: CASSLSQLNYGYTF. CDR3 DNA sequence: TGTGCCAGCAGTTTATCACAGCTTAACTATGGCTACACCTTC.